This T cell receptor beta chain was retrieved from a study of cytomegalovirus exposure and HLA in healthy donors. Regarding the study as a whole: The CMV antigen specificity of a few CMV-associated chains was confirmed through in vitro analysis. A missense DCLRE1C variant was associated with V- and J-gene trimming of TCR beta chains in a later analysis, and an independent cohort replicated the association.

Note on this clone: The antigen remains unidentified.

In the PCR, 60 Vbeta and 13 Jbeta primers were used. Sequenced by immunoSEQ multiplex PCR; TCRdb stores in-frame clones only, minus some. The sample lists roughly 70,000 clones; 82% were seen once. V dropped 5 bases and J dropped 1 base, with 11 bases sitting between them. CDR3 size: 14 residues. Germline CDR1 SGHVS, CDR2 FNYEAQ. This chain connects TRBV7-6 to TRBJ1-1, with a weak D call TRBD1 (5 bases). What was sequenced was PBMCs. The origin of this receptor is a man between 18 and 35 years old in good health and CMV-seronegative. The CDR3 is CASSGDRQNTEAFF. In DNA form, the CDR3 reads TGTGCCAGCAGCGGAGACAGACAGAACACTGAAGCTTTCTTT.